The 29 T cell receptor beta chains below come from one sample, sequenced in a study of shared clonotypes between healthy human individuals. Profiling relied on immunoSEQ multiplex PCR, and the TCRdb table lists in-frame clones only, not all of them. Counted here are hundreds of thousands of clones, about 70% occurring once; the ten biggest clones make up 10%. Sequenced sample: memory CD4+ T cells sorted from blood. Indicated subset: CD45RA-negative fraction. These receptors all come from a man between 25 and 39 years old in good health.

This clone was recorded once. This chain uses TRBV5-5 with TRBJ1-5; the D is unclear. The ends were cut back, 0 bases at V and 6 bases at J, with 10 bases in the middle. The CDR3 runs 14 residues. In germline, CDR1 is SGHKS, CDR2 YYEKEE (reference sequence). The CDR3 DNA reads TGTGCCAGCAGCTTGGTATTCGGCGGTCAGCCCCAGCATTTT. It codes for CASSLVFGGQPQHF.

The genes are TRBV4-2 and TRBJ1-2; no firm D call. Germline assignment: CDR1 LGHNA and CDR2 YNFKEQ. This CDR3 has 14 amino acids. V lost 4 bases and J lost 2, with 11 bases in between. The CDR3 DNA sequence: TGTGCCAGCAGCCTGAGCATCGAGAACTATGGCTACACCTTC. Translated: CASSLSIENYGYTF.

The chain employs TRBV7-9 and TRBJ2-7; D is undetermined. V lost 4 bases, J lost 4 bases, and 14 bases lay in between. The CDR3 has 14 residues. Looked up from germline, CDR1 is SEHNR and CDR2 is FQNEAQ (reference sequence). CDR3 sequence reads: CASSYSGVEYEQYF. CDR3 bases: TGTGCCAGCAGCTACAGTGGGGTAGAATACGAGCAGTACTTC.

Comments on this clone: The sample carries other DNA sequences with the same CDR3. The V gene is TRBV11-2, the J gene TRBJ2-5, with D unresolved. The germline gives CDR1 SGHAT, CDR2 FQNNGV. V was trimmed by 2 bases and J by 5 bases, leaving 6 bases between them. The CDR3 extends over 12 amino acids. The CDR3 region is CASSLYGETQYF. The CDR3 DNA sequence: TGTGCCAGCAGCTTATATGGGGAGACCCAGTACTTC.

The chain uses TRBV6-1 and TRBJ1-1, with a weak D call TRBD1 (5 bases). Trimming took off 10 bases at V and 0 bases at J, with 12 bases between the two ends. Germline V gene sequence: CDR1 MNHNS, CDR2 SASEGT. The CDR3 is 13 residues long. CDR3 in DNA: TGTGCCACTTGGACACCTTTGAACACTGAAGCTTTCTTT. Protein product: CATWTPLNTEAFF.

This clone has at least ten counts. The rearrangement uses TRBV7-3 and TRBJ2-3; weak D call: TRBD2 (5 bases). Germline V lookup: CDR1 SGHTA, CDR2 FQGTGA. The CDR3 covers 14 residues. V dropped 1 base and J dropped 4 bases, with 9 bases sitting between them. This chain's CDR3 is CASSLSGSSDTQYF. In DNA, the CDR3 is TGTGCCAGCAGCTTAAGTGGGAGCTCAGATACGCAGTATTTT.

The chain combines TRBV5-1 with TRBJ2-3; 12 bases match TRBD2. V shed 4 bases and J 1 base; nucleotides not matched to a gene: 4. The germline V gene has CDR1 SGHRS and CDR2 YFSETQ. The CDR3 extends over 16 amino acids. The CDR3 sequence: CASSLRLAGGTDTQYF. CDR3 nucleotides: TGCGCCAGCAGCCTACGACTAGCGGGAGGCACAGATACGCAGTATTTT.

DNA for the CDR3: TGTGCCAGCATATCAAATGCGAACACCGGGGAGCTGTTTTTT. Translating gives CASISNANTGELFF. J is TRBJ2-2 and V is TRBV25-1, with D unresolved. Looked up from germline, CDR1 is MGHDK and CDR2 is SYGVNS. The CDR3 length is 14 residues. With 7 bases removed from V and 0 bases from J, the gap between germline ends came to 9 bases.

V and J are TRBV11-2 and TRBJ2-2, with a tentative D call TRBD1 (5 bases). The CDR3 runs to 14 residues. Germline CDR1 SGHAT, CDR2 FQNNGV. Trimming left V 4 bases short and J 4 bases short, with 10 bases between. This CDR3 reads CASSSIRATGELFF. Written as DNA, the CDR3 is TGTGCCAGCAGCTCAATCAGGGCCACCGGGGAGCTGTTTTTT.

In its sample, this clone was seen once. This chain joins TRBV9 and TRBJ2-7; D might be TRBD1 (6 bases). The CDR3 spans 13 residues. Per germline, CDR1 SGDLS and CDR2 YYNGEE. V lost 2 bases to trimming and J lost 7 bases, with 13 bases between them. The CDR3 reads CASSVTDRGEQYF. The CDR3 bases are TGTGCCAGCAGCGTGACCGATAGGGGGGAGCAGTACTTC.

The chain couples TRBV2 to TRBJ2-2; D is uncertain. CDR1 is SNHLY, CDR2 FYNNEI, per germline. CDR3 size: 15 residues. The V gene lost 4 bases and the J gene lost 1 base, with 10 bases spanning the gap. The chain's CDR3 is CASSAVRVNTGELFF. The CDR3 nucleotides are TGTGCCAGCAGTGCTGTCCGGGTGAACACCGGGGAGCTGTTTTTT. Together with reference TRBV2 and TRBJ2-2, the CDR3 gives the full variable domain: EPEVTQTPSHQVTQMGQEVILRCVPISNHLYFYWYRQILGQKVEFLVSFYNNEISEKSEIFDDQFSVERPDGSNFTLKIRSTKLEDSAMYFCASSAVRVNTGELFFGEGSRLTVL.

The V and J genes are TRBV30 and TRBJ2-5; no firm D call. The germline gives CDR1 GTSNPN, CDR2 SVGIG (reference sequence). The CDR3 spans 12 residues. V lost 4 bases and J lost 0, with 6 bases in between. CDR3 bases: TGTGCCTGGAATACGTACCAAGAGACCCAGTACTTC. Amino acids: CAWNTYQETQYF.

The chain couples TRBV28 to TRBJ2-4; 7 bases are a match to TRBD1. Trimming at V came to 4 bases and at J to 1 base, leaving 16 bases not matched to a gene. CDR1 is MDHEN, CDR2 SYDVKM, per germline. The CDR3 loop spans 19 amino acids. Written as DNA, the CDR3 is TGTGCCAGCAGTTCCAACGTACTAAAAGGGGGCGCGGCCAAAAACATTCAGTACTTC. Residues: CASSSNVLKGGAAKNIQYF.

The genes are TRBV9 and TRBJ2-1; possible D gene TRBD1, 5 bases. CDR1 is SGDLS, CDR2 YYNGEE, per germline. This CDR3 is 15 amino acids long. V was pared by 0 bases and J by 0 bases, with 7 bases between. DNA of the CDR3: TGTGCCAGCAGCGTAGGACAGAGCTCCTACAATGAGCAGTTCTTC. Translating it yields CASSVGQSSYNEQFF.

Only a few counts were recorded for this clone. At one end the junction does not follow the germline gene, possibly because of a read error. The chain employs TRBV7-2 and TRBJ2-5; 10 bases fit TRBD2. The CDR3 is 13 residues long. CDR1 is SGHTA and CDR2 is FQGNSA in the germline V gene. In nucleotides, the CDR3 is TGTGCCAGCAGCCCAGAGCGGGAGGGTTTTCCGAACTTC. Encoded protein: CASSPEREGFPNF.

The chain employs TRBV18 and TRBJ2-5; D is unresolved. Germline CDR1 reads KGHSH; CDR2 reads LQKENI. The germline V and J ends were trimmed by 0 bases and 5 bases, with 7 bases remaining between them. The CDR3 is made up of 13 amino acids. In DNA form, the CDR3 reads TGTGCCAGCTCACCACCGTCGCTCGAGACCCAGTACTTC. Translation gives CASSPPSLETQYF.

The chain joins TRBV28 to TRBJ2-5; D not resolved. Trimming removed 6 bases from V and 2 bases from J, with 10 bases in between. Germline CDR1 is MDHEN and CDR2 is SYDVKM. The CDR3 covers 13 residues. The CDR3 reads CASSGSLQETQYF. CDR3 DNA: TGTGCCAGCAGCGGGTCCCTACAAGAGACCCAGTACTTC.

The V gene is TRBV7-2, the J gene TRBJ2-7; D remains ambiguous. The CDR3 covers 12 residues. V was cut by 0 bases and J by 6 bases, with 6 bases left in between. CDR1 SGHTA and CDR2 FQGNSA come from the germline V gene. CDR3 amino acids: CASSLAGIEQYF. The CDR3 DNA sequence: TGTGCCAGCAGCTTAGCAGGGATCGAGCAGTACTTC. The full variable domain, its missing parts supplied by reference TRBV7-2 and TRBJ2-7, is GAGVSQSPSNKVTEKGKDVELRCDPISGHTALYWYRQSLGQGLEFLIYFQGNSAPDKSGLPSDRFSAERTGGSVSTLTIQRTQQEDSAVYLCASSLAGIEQYFGPGTRLTVT.

The DNA for the CDR3 is TGCGCCAGCAGCACCGCGCGACTAGTTTCGGATGAGCAGTTCTTC. Translation gives CASSTARLVSDEQFF. V and J are TRBV5-1 and TRBJ2-1, with D perhaps TRBD2 (6 bases). This CDR3 region has 15 residues. The ends were cut back, 4 bases at V and 8 bases at J, with 19 bases in the middle. CDR1 and CDR2 (germline): SGHRS, YFSETQ.

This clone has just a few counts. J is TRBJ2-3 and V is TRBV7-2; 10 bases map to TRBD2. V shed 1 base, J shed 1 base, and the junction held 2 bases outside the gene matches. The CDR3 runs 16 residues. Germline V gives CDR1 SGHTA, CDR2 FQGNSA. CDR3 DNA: TGTGCCAGCAGCTTAGTCGGGACTAGCGGCACAGATACGCAGTATTTT. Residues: CASSLVGTSGTDTQYF.

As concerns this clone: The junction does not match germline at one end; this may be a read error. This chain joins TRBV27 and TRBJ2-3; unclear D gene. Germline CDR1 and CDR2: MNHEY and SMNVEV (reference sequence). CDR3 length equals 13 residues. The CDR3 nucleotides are TGTGCCAGCAGTTTAATGCTCACAAATACGCAGTATTTT. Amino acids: CASSLMLTNTQYF.

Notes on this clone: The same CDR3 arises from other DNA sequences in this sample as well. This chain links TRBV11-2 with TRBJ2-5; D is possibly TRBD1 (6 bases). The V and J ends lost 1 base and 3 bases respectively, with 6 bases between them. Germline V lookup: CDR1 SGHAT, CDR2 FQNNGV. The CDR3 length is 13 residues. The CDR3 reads CASSLGQEETQYF. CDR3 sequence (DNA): TGTGCCAGCAGCTTAGGACAGGAAGAGACCCAGTACTTC.

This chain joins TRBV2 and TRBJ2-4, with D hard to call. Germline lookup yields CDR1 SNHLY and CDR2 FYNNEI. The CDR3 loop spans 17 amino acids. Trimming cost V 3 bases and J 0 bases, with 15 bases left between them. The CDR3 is CASSDRLIGVAKNIQYF. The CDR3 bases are TGTGCCAGCAGTGATCGTCTAATTGGGGTAGCCAAAAACATTCAGTACTTC.

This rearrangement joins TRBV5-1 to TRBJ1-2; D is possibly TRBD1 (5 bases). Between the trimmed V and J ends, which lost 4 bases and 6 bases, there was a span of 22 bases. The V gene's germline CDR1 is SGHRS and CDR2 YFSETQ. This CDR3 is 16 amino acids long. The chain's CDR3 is CASSTLGGKASHGYTF. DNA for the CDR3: TGCGCCAGCAGCACCTTGGGGGGGAAAGCGTCTCATGGCTACACCTTC.

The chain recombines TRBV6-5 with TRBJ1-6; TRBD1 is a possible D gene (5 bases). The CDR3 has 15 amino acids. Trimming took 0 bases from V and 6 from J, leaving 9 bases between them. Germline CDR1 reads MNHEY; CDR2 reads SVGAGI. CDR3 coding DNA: TGTGCCAGCAGTTACTCGTGGCAGGGTAATTCACCCCTCCACTTT. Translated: CASSYSWQGNSPLHF.

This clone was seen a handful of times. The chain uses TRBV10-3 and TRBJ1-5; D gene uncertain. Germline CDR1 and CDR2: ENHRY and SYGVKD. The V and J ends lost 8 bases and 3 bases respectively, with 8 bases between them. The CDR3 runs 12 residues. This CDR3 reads CAISGTNQPQHF. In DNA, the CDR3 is TGTGCCATCTCGGGCACCAATCAGCCCCAGCATTTT.

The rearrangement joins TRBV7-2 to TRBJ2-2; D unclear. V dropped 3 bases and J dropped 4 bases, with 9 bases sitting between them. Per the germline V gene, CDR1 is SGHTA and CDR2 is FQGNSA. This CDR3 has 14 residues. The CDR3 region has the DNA TGTGCCAGCAGCTTCCGTTCATTCACCGGGGAGCTGTTTTTT. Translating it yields CASSFRSFTGELFF.

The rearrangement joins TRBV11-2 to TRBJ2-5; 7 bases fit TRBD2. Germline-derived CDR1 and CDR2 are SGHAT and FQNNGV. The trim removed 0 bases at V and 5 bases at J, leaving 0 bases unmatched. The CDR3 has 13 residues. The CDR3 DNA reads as TGTGCCAGCAGCTTAGAGCGGGGGGAGACCCAGTACTTC. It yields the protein CASSLERGETQYF.

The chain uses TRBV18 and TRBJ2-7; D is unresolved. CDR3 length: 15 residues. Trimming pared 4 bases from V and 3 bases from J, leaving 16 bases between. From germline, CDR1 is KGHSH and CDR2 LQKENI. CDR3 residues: CASSRDNGVHYEQYF. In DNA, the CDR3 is TGTGCCAGCTCACGCGACAATGGGGTTCACTACGAGCAGTACTTC.